These T cell receptor beta chains were read from a single sample in a study of graft-versus-host responses after intestinal transplantation. The repertoire was sequenced with immunoSEQ multiplex PCR; TCRdb's copy has only in-frame clones and lacks some. The table has 150,000 or so clones, about 93% seen once; the top ten hold 0.19%. Their antigens are not known. This sample comprised unstimulated CD4+ T cells sorted from spleen or lymph node cells, obtained before intestinal transplant. These receptors all stem from a human donor who received an intestinal transplant. The CDR3 runs from the conserved cysteine through the conserved F or W. The D gene is left open where the match is weak. Rows give clone size only sometimes, using once, few, many, or a class for an expanded clone.

abundance	v_gene	d_gene	j_gene	len	CDR3aa	CDR3nt
NA	TRBV27	NA	TRBJ1-1	13	CASNPRGDTEAFF	TGTGCCAGCAATCCCAGGGGTGACACTGAAGCTTTCTTT
once	TRBV7-9	TRBD1	TRBJ2-3	14	CASSRDRVTDTQYF	TGTGCCAGCAGCCGAGACAGGGTCACAGATACGCAGTATTTT
NA	TRBV2	NA	TRBJ2-1	14	CASQSLTSYNEQFF	TGTGCCAGCCAAAGCCTCACCTCCTACAATGAGCAGTTCTTC
NA	TRBV7-9	TRBD1	TRBJ2-5	16	CASNLRGDGTEETQYF	TGTGCCAGCAACCTACGAGGGGACGGGACAGAAGAGACCCAGTACTTC
NA	TRBV27	TRBD2	TRBJ2-3	15	CASSWGRGSPDTQYF	TGTGCCAGCAGTTGGGGGAGGGGATCCCCAGATACGCAGTATTTT
NA	TRBV28	NA	TRBJ1-2	12	CASTSGGYGYTF	TGTGCCAGCACGTCGGGGGGCTATGGCTACACCTTC
NA	TRBV9	TRBD2	TRBJ2-5	17	CASSPGASGSFQETQYF	TGTGCCAGCAGCCCAGGGGCTAGCGGGAGCTTCCAAGAGACCCAGTACTTC
once	TRBV5-1	NA	TRBJ2-7	14	CASSHGGQVGEQYF	TGCGCCAGCAGCCATGGGGGGCAGGTGGGCGAGCAGTACTTC
NA	TRBV4-1	NA	TRBJ2-2	15	CASSQGLARIGELFF	TGCGCCAGCAGCCAAGGTCTAGCTAGGATCGGGGAGCTGTTTTTT
NA	TRBV28	NA	TRBJ1-2	15	CASSSPATPDYGYTF	TGTGCCAGCAGTTCCCCCGCAACCCCCGACTATGGCTACACCTTC
NA	TRBV30	NA	TRBJ1-1	13	CAWSGLPNTEAFF	TGTGCCTGGAGTGGGCTACCGAACACTGAAGCTTTCTTT
NA	TRBV7-9	TRBD2	TRBJ2-5	19	CASSSRFPPSGRDQETQYF	TGTGCCAGCAGCTCTAGATTCCCTCCTAGCGGGAGGGACCAAGAGACCCAGTACTTC
NA	TRBV5-4	NA	TRBJ1-1	15	CASSLDSGWNTEAFF	TGTGCCAGCAGCTTGGATTCAGGCTGGAACACTGAAGCTTTCTTT
NA	TRBV6-5	TRBD1	TRBJ1-1	16	CASSYRTGGGGTEAFF	TGTGCCAGCAGTTACAGGACAGGGGGGGGTGGCACTGAAGCTTTCTTT
NA	TRBV10-2	TRBD2	TRBJ2-7	15	CASSVAGSVSYEQYF	TGCGCCAGCAGTGTAGCGGGAAGCGTCTCCTACGAGCAGTACTTC
NA	TRBV10-1	TRBD2	TRBJ2-1	16	CASSEFPTSGWNEQFF	TGCGCCAGCAGTGAGTTCCCCACTAGCGGGTGGAATGAGCAGTTCTTC
NA	TRBV5-4	NA	TRBJ1-1	14	CASSLTRRDTEAFF	TGTGCCAGCAGTTTGACACGAAGGGACACTGAAGCTTTCTTT
NA	TRBV5-1	NA	TRBJ1-4	14	CASSLAQLNEKLFF	TGCGCCAGCAGCTTGGCCCAGCTTAATGAAAAACTGTTTTTT
NA	TRBV5-1	NA	TRBJ1-1	15	CASSLGSAENTEAFF	TGCGCCAGCAGCTTGGGCTCGGCAGAAAACACTGAAGCTTTCTTT
few	TRBV27	NA	TRBJ2-2	14	CASRWDSNTGELFF	TGTGCCAGCAGGTGGGATTCGAACACCGGGGAGCTGTTTTTT
NA	TRBV5-4	TRBD2	TRBJ2-1	16	CASSPELAGGVNEQFF	TGTGCCAGCAGCCCGGAACTAGCGGGAGGGGTCAATGAGCAGTTCTTC
once	TRBV7-2	NA	TRBJ2-5	16	CASSLGAGPQGKTQYF	TGTGCCAGCAGCTTAGGCGCGGGTCCCCAGGGGAAGACCCAGTACTTC
NA	TRBV29-1	TRBD1	TRBJ2-7	12	CSVAYRGYEQYF	TGCAGCGTGGCCTACAGGGGTTACGAGCAGTACTTC
NA	TRBV27	NA	TRBJ2-3	13	CASSFAETDTQYF	TGTGCCAGCAGTTTCGCAGAAACAGATACGCAGTATTTT
NA	TRBV5-1	TRBD1	TRBJ1-2	14	CASSPRDRNYGYTF	TGCGCCAGCAGCCCCCGGGACAGAAACTATGGCTACACCTTC
NA	TRBV10-3	NA	TRBJ2-7	12	CAISGLAYEQYF	TGTGCCATCAGTGGGTTAGCCTACGAGCAGTACTTC
NA	TRBV28	NA	TRBJ1-2	13	CASSLFPGPGYTF	TGTGCCAGCAGTTTATTCCCAGGGCCCGGCTACACCTTC
NA	TRBV15	TRBD2	TRBJ2-7	16	CATSIPVAGVPYEQYF	TGTGCCACCAGCATACCTGTAGCGGGCGTCCCCTACGAGCAGTACTTC
few	TRBV5-1	NA	TRBJ2-6	14	CASKLESGANVLTF	TGCGCCAGCAAATTAGAATCTGGGGCCAACGTCCTGACTTTC
once	TRBV27	NA	TRBJ1-1	14	CASSLSRGFTEAFF	TGTGCCAGCAGTTTATCTAGAGGATTCACTGAAGCTTTCTTT
NA	TRBV6-1	TRBD1	TRBJ1-2	15	CASSESGQGNYGYTF	TGTGCCAGCAGTGAATCGGGACAGGGGAACTATGGCTACACCTTC
NA	TRBV5-1	TRBD2	TRBJ2-1	15	CASSLALAGDNEQFF	TGCGCCAGCAGCTTGGCCCTAGCGGGAGACAATGAGCAGTTCTTC
NA	TRBV27	TRBD2	TRBJ2-3	15	CASSSGLAYTDTQYF	TGTGCCAGCAGTTCAGGACTAGCGTACACAGATACGCAGTATTTT
NA	TRBV2	TRBD1	TRBJ2-7	14	CASDPGTGRNEQYF	TGTGCCAGCGACCCCGGGACAGGGAGGAACGAGCAGTACTTC
NA	TRBV6-5	NA	TRBJ1-2	14	CASRALVGRYGYTF	TGTGCCAGCAGGGCACTAGTGGGGCGGTATGGCTACACCTTC
NA	TRBV28	NA	TRBJ1-2	11	CASSFAYGYTF	TGTGCCAGCAGTTTCGCCTATGGCTACACCTTC